A single TCR beta chain is shown here with its context. No antigen is known for it. No per-base quality is available; no much larger clone lies one base away. The data are from a study of Ad26.COV2.S vaccination and SARS-CoV-2 variants (dated by TCRdb to 2020 to 2022). About the full investigation: Vaccine-arm donors were drawn from COV1001, a multicentre, randomized, double-blind, placebo-controlled phase I-IIa trial of Ad26.COV2.S in healthy adults. Ad26.COV2.S was administered intramuscularly at a dose of 5x10^10 or 1x10^11 viral particles, either as one shot or as two shots given 56 days apart. TCRbeta repertoire sequencing served as the tool for gauging how specific and how broad the SARS-CoV-2-reactive T cell receptors were following Ad26.COV2.S vaccination. A total of approximately 30 samples were included in the TCR-sequenced set, comprising roughly 20 Ad26.COV2.S vaccine recipients, 5 placebo recipients and 8 SARS-CoV-2 convalescent individuals. Participants in the trial were split at random into five groups of five each, receiving low-dose or high-dose Ad26.COV2.S once or twice, or else placebo on both occasions. Investigators remained blinded to trial group allocation during experiments and outcome assessment. General findings and caveats noted by the study authors: The study lacked the statistical power to compare responses across vaccine doses or regimens. Vaccine and placebo recipients had comparable non-spike TCR breadth, which fits with the vaccine containing only spike. After vaccination, substantial breadth of spike-specific CD8+ and CD4+ T cell responses was reported. The authors noted that the TCR breadth and depth analyses may have underestimated total T cell responses. Ad26.COV2.S recipients had higher spike-specific TCR breadth than placebo recipients (P = 0.0014).

Read against the paper, the sample's treatment or condition label means: around 19 received Ad26.COV2.S at low or high dose, single or two shots; several received placebo; per-sample allocation not given. Repertoires of vaccine and placebo recipients were sequenced from samples taken on day 63 after the first injection. Between 29 July and 7 August 2020, Cohort 1b enrolled 20 to 30 adults aged 18-55 years at one site in Boston, USA. Ad26.COV2.S consisted of a replication-incompetent adenovirus type 26 vector by which a prefusion-stabilized SARS-CoV-2 spike protein from the original Wuhan strain was expressed. Measured from the cysteine to the phenylalanine, the CDR3 is 11 residues long. Only the CDR3 region is kept as DNA, spanning 33 bases read in frame from base 1. CDR1 is given as MNHEY and CDR2 as SVGAGI, both from the germline V gene. V is pruned by 6 bases and J by 6 bases, leaving 1 base of the junction without a gene match.

The immunoSEQ Assay was used to sequence TCRbeta CDR3 regions. After extraction, genomic DNA underwent amplification by bias-controlled multiplex PCR, followed by high-throughput sequencing. As for the authors' bioinformatics: Collapsing and filtering of sequences were performed to quantify the absolute abundance of each unique TCRbeta CDR3 region. T cell fraction was estimated by normalizing TCRbeta template counts to usable DNA, which was measured by amplifying reference genes present in all nucleated cells. Repertoire TCRs were annotated as SARS-CoV-2-specific by exact matching of V gene, CDR3 amino acid sequence and J gene to a known reactive TCR set. The reference SARS-CoV-2 TCR set was derived from MIRA and filtered for enrichment in COVID-19-positive ImmuneCODE repertoires, a step that removed public or cross-reactive TCRs. Drawing on the MIRA antigens, annotated TCRs were analysed further at the level of specific ORF or position within ORF. Breadth was defined as the number of annotated unique rearrangements divided by the total number of unique productive rearrangements, and depth was defined as the summed frequency of the annotated unique rearrangements. Two-sided Wilcoxon rank-sum tests were applied when comparing TCR breadth between groups. This is the immuneACCESS table as TCRdb keeps it, with only in-frame sequences that have V and J called. A part of the clones is gone; compared with another copy, unresolved V genes explain less than half, and the rest is unexplained. For V, J and clone size, that table is used; D and trimming come from the DNA. The sample table shows approximately 480,000 clones, and around 88% are seen once. The top ten hold 9.5% to 15% of the sample.

The chain is assembled from TRBV6-5 and TRBJ2-7; TRBD1 agrees with 8 junctional bases. Source: peripheral blood, taken in a trial of Ad26.COV2.S vaccine versus placebo. The TCR comes from a person aged 18-65 years who received the Ad26.COV2.S COVID-19 vaccine or a placebo. The nucleotide sequence reads TGTGCCAGCAGACAGGGGGGCGAGCAGTACTTC. Its product reads: CASRQGGEQYF.